This T cell receptor beta chain was documented in a study of blood T cell repertoires in COVID-19. For recovered donors of Cohort 3, there were two negative PCRs, clearance, or symptom resolution. V lost 3 bases and J lost 5, with 13 bases in between. From germline, CDR1 is MNHEY and CDR2 SVGEGT. The CDR3 has 14 residues. Profiling relied on immunoSEQ multiplex PCR, and the TCRdb table lists in-frame clones only, not all of them. This table has hundreds of thousands of clones, 80% to 90% appearing once. The TCR comes from a middle-aged man who had recovered from COVID-19. V usage is TRBV6-2 or TRBV6-3 and J usage is TRBJ1-2; D gene uncertain. What was sequenced was PBMCs or T cells enriched from blood (not recorded which). The CDR3 region has the DNA TGTGCCAGCAGTTATCCGGGATGGCAATATGGCTACACCTTC. It is translated as CASSYPGWQYGYTF.